The rows below give T cell receptor beta chains drawn from one sample of a study of blood T cell repertoires in COVID-19. The data were produced by immunoSEQ multiplex PCR, yet TCRdb's version contains in-frame clones alone and is incomplete. This sample has a few hundred thousand clones, with approximately 91% found just once. The sample consisted of PBMCs or T cells enriched from blood (not recorded which). These TCRs come from a woman aged 55-69 years who had recovered from COVID-19. Both conserved end residues are part of each CDR3. Fields, in order: J gene, clone size, V gene, CDR3 length, D gene, CDR3 protein, CDR3 DNA. D genes are given only for firm matches. Size tells how often a clone was seen (once, few, many) or the class of an expanded clone, and some rows leave it out.

j_call: TRBJ1-2; clone_size: NA; v_call: TRBV18; cdr3_length: 14; d_call: NA; cdr3_aa: CASSRSGGDYGYTF; cdr3_nt: TGTGCCAGCTCCCGAAGCGGGGGTGACTATGGCTACACCTTC
j_call: TRBJ1-6; clone_size: NA; v_call: TRBV10-2; cdr3_length: 16; d_call: NA; cdr3_aa: CASSVAIPPPNSPLHF; cdr3_nt: TGCGCCAGCAGCGTAGCAATCCCTCCTCCAAATTCACCCCTCCACTTT
j_call: TRBJ1-2; clone_size: NA; v_call: TRBV9; cdr3_length: 14; d_call: NA; cdr3_aa: CASSPRQPNYGYTF; cdr3_nt: TGTGCCAGCAGCCCCCGACAGCCTAACTATGGCTACACCTTC
j_call: TRBJ1-4; clone_size: NA; v_call: TRBV6-6; cdr3_length: 15; d_call: TRBD1; cdr3_aa: CASNLQGAINEKLFF; cdr3_nt: TGTGCCAGCAACTTACAGGGGGCGATTAATGAAAAACTGTTTTTT
j_call: TRBJ2-1; clone_size: NA; v_call: TRBV4-1; cdr3_length: 20; d_call: TRBD2; cdr3_aa: CASSQWQVAGGDSSYNEQFF; cdr3_nt: TGCGCCAGCAGCCAATGGCAAGTAGCGGGGGGAGATAGCTCCTACAATGAGCAGTTCTTC
j_call: TRBJ1-5; clone_size: NA; v_call: TRBV18; cdr3_length: 16; d_call: TRBD1; cdr3_aa: CASPFFGTGYDQPQHF; cdr3_nt: TGTGCCAGCCCGTTTTTCGGGACAGGGTATGATCAGCCCCAGCATTTT
j_call: TRBJ1-1; clone_size: NA; v_call: TRBV5-6; cdr3_length: 15; d_call: NA; cdr3_aa: CASSLFGQKNTEAFF; cdr3_nt: TGTGCCAGCAGCTTGTTCGGACAGAAGAACACTGAAGCTTTCTTT
j_call: TRBJ2-7; clone_size: NA; v_call: TRBV4-1; cdr3_length: 15; d_call: TRBD1; cdr3_aa: CASSRNRDSSYEQYF; cdr3_nt: TGCGCCAGCAGCAGGAACCGGGACAGCTCCTACGAGCAGTACTTC
j_call: TRBJ1-3; clone_size: NA; v_call: TRBV4-2; cdr3_length: 15; d_call: TRBD1; cdr3_aa: CASSQGTGVGNTIYF; cdr3_nt: TGTGCCAGCAGCCAAGGTACAGGGGTGGGAAACACCATATATTTT
j_call: TRBJ1-2; clone_size: NA; v_call: TRBV2; cdr3_length: 14; d_call: NA; cdr3_aa: CASCPFEGGYGYTF; cdr3_nt: TGTGCCAGCTGCCCCTTCGAGGGAGGCTATGGCTACACCTTC
j_call: TRBJ2-1; clone_size: NA; v_call: TRBV10-3; cdr3_length: 12; d_call: NA; cdr3_aa: CAISEDLGEQFF; cdr3_nt: TGTGCCATCAGTGAAGATCTCGGGGAGCAGTTCTTC
j_call: TRBJ2-3; clone_size: NA; v_call: TRBV6-5; cdr3_length: 15; d_call: NA; cdr3_aa: CASTPLRGGADTQYF; cdr3_nt: TGTGCCAGCACCCCCTTGAGGGGGGGGGCAGATACGCAGTATTTT
j_call: TRBJ2-7; clone_size: NA; v_call: TRBV7-8; cdr3_length: 16; d_call: TRBD2; cdr3_aa: CASSLPGGSGKYEQYF; cdr3_nt: TGTGCCAGCAGCCTCCCGGGGGGTAGCGGGAAGTACGAGCAGTACTTC
j_call: TRBJ1-2; clone_size: NA; v_call: TRBV29-1; cdr3_length: 12; d_call: TRBD1; cdr3_aa: CSATTGGHGYTF; cdr3_nt: TGCAGCGCGACGACAGGGGGTCATGGCTACACCTTC
j_call: TRBJ2-1; clone_size: NA; v_call: TRBV5-1; cdr3_length: 15; d_call: TRBD2; cdr3_aa: CASRHTSDSYNEQFF; cdr3_nt: TGCGCCAGCAGACATACTAGCGACTCCTACAATGAGCAGTTCTTC
j_call: TRBJ1-5; clone_size: NA; v_call: TRBV2; cdr3_length: 14; d_call: NA; cdr3_aa: CASRASMTDQPQHF; cdr3_nt: TGTGCCAGCAGAGCCTCAATGACAGATCAGCCCCAGCATTTT
j_call: TRBJ1-5; clone_size: NA; v_call: TRBV27; cdr3_length: 19; d_call: NA; cdr3_aa: CASSQYPPLLQGVGQPQHF; cdr3_nt: TGTGCCAGCAGTCAATATCCCCCTTTACTTCAGGGTGTGGGCCAGCCCCAGCATTTT
j_call: TRBJ2-3; clone_size: NA; v_call: TRBV5-1; cdr3_length: 16; d_call: TRBD1; cdr3_aa: CASSLEGQVLADTQYF; cdr3_nt: TGCGCCAGCAGCTTGGAGGGACAGGTCCTCGCAGATACGCAGTATTTT
j_call: TRBJ1-2; clone_size: NA; v_call: TRBV24-1; cdr3_length: 16; d_call: TRBD1; cdr3_aa: CATSDSFLQGVDGYTF; cdr3_nt: TGTGCCACCAGTGATTCGTTTCTCCAGGGGGTGGATGGCTACACCTTC
j_call: TRBJ2-5; clone_size: NA; v_call: TRBV6-5; cdr3_length: 14; d_call: NA; cdr3_aa: CASSLAGRRETQYF; cdr3_nt: TGTGCCAGCAGTTTGGCGGGGAGGAGGGAGACCCAGTACTTC
j_call: TRBJ1-5; clone_size: NA; v_call: TRBV21-1; cdr3_length: 15; d_call: NA; cdr3_aa: CASRGPGDSNQPQHF; cdr3_nt: TGTGCCAGCAGAGGACCGGGGGACAGCAATCAGCCCCAGCATTTT
j_call: TRBJ1-2; clone_size: NA; v_call: TRBV9; cdr3_length: 15; d_call: NA; cdr3_aa: CASSVFRTGNYGYTF; cdr3_nt: TGTGCCAGCAGCGTATTCCGTACAGGGAACTATGGCTACACCTTC
j_call: TRBJ1-6; clone_size: NA; v_call: TRBV5-4; cdr3_length: 12; d_call: NA; cdr3_aa: CASSPDNSPLHF; cdr3_nt: TGTGCCAGCAGCCCGGATAATTCACCCCTCCACTTT
j_call: TRBJ2-5; clone_size: NA; v_call: TRBV12-3/TRBV12-4; cdr3_length: 12; d_call: NA; cdr3_aa: CASSSGEETQYF; cdr3_nt: TGTGCCAGCAGTTCAGGTGAAGAGACCCAGTACTTC
j_call: TRBJ1-3; clone_size: NA; v_call: TRBV9; cdr3_length: 17; d_call: NA; cdr3_aa: CASTPRAGPPSGNTIYF; cdr3_nt: TGTGCCAGCACCCCCAGGGCAGGGCCACCCTCTGGAAACACCATATATTTT
j_call: TRBJ2-2; clone_size: NA; v_call: TRBV6-6; cdr3_length: 13; d_call: NA; cdr3_aa: CASRLINTGELFF; cdr3_nt: TGTGCCAGCAGACTCATAAACACCGGGGAGCTGTTTTTT
j_call: TRBJ2-2; clone_size: few; v_call: TRBV10-1; cdr3_length: 14; d_call: NA; cdr3_aa: CASSEFRSTGELFF; cdr3_nt: TGCGCCAGCAGTGAGTTTAGGAGCACCGGGGAGCTGTTTTTT
j_call: TRBJ1-3; clone_size: once; v_call: TRBV14; cdr3_length: 17; d_call: TRBD1; cdr3_aa: CASSQDRGSTGRNTIYF; cdr3_nt: TGTGCCAGCAGCCAAGATCGCGGGTCGACAGGGCGAAACACCATATATTTT
j_call: TRBJ2-1; clone_size: NA; v_call: TRBV7-9; cdr3_length: 15; d_call: TRBD2; cdr3_aa: CASSFIGGAYNEQFF; cdr3_nt: TGTGCCAGCAGTTTTATCGGGGGGGCCTACAATGAGCAGTTCTTC
j_call: TRBJ2-5; clone_size: NA; v_call: TRBV5-1; cdr3_length: 13; d_call: NA; cdr3_aa: CASSGTGPETQYF; cdr3_nt: TGCGCCAGCAGCGGCACAGGGCCGGAGACCCAGTACTTC
j_call: TRBJ1-1; clone_size: NA; v_call: TRBV27; cdr3_length: 16; d_call: NA; cdr3_aa: CASSPKIRGPNTEAFF; cdr3_nt: TGTGCCAGCAGCCCAAAGATCCGGGGTCCGAACACTGAAGCTTTCTTT
j_call: TRBJ2-1; clone_size: NA; v_call: TRBV4-1; cdr3_length: 18; d_call: TRBD2; cdr3_aa: CASSQPPLAGNDYNEQFF; cdr3_nt: TGCGCCAGCAGCCAACCCCCTCTAGCGGGGAATGACTACAATGAGCAGTTCTTC
j_call: TRBJ1-4; clone_size: NA; v_call: TRBV6-2/TRBV6-3; cdr3_length: 15; d_call: NA; cdr3_aa: CASSKRTATNEKLFF; cdr3_nt: TGTGCCAGCAGTAAACGTACAGCAACTAATGAAAAACTGTTTTTT
j_call: TRBJ2-7; clone_size: NA; v_call: TRBV5-1; cdr3_length: 15; d_call: NA; cdr3_aa: CASSPEGRRSYEQYF; cdr3_nt: TGCGCCAGCAGCCCGGAGGGCAGGAGGAGTTACGAGCAGTACTTC
j_call: TRBJ1-2; clone_size: NA; v_call: TRBV19; cdr3_length: 11; d_call: NA; cdr3_aa: CASSIGGEATF; cdr3_nt: TGTGCCAGTAGTATAGGGGGAGAGGCCACCTTC
j_call: TRBJ1-1; clone_size: NA; v_call: TRBV3-1/TRBV3-2; cdr3_length: 17; d_call: NA; cdr3_aa: CASSQVRGGRGNTEAFF; cdr3_nt: TGTGCCAGCAGCCAAGTCAGGGGAGGGAGGGGGAACACTGAAGCTTTCTTT
j_call: TRBJ2-7; clone_size: NA; v_call: TRBV5-4; cdr3_length: 14; d_call: TRBD2; cdr3_aa: CASSYGGDSYEQYF; cdr3_nt: TGTGCCAGCAGCTACGGGGGGGACTCCTACGAGCAGTACTTC
j_call: TRBJ2-7; clone_size: NA; v_call: TRBV6-5; cdr3_length: 13; d_call: NA; cdr3_aa: CAIDPRRGPEQYF; cdr3_nt: TGTGCCATCGACCCTAGGCGGGGACCCGAGCAGTACTTC
j_call: TRBJ2-5; clone_size: NA; v_call: TRBV5-1; cdr3_length: 15; d_call: TRBD1; cdr3_aa: CASRLYGQGMETQYF; cdr3_nt: TGCGCCAGCAGACTATACGGACAGGGTATGGAGACCCAGTACTTC
j_call: TRBJ2-3; clone_size: NA; v_call: TRBV5-1; cdr3_length: 15; d_call: TRBD2; cdr3_aa: CASSLAGGGLDTQYF; cdr3_nt: TGCGCCAGCAGCTTGGCGGGGGGTGGATTGGATACGCAGTATTTT
j_call: TRBJ1-1; clone_size: NA; v_call: TRBV18; cdr3_length: 13; d_call: TRBD1; cdr3_aa: CASSLGQGDEAFF; cdr3_nt: TGTGCCAGCTCACTTGGACAGGGGGATGAAGCTTTCTTT
j_call: TRBJ2-7; clone_size: NA; v_call: TRBV4-2; cdr3_length: 16; d_call: TRBD2; cdr3_aa: CASSQEAGEGHYEQYF; cdr3_nt: TGTGCCAGCAGCCAAGAGGCGGGGGAGGGCCACTACGAGCAGTACTTC
j_call: TRBJ1-2; clone_size: NA; v_call: TRBV4-1; cdr3_length: 14; d_call: NA; cdr3_aa: CASSQRTANYGYTF; cdr3_nt: TGCGCCAGCAGCCAGCGGACAGCTAACTATGGCTACACCTTC
j_call: TRBJ2-6; clone_size: NA; v_call: TRBV5-1; cdr3_length: 18; d_call: TRBD2; cdr3_aa: CASSLGTSGQSGANVLTF; cdr3_nt: TGCGCCAGCAGCTTGGGGACTAGCGGCCAATCTGGGGCCAACGTCCTGACTTTC
j_call: TRBJ1-4; clone_size: NA; v_call: TRBV5-1; cdr3_length: 15; d_call: TRBD1; cdr3_aa: CASSPLTGRDEKLFF; cdr3_nt: TGCGCCAGCAGCCCCCTGACAGGGCGTGATGAAAAACTGTTTTTT
j_call: TRBJ2-6; clone_size: once; v_call: TRBV28; cdr3_length: 14; d_call: NA; cdr3_aa: CATRRSSGANVLTF; cdr3_nt: TGTGCCACCAGAAGGAGTTCTGGGGCCAACGTCCTGACTTTC
j_call: TRBJ2-5; clone_size: NA; v_call: TRBV30; cdr3_length: 14; d_call: TRBD1; cdr3_aa: CAWSARGRLETQYF; cdr3_nt: TGTGCCTGGAGTGCCAGGGGGCGTTTGGAGACCCAGTACTTC
j_call: TRBJ2-3; clone_size: NA; v_call: TRBV27; cdr3_length: 15; d_call: TRBD2; cdr3_aa: CASTLLAGGRNTQYF; cdr3_nt: TGTGCCAGCACCTTGCTAGCGGGGGGCCGGAATACGCAGTATTTT
j_call: TRBJ1-1; clone_size: NA; v_call: TRBV4-1; cdr3_length: 13; d_call: TRBD1; cdr3_aa: CASSQSGGTEAFF; cdr3_nt: TGCGCCAGCAGTCAGTCAGGGGGTACTGAAGCTTTCTTT
j_call: TRBJ2-7; clone_size: NA; v_call: TRBV3-1/TRBV3-2; cdr3_length: 13; d_call: NA; cdr3_aa: CASTQNGQVKQYF; cdr3_nt: TGTGCCAGCACCCAAAACGGCCAGGTAAAGCAGTACTTC
j_call: TRBJ1-5; clone_size: once; v_call: TRBV27; cdr3_length: 15; d_call: TRBD1; cdr3_aa: CASSWGQGPDQPQHF; cdr3_nt: TGTGCCAGCAGTTGGGGACAGGGGCCCGATCAACCCCAGCATTTT
j_call: TRBJ1-4; clone_size: NA; v_call: TRBV30; cdr3_length: 14; d_call: NA; cdr3_aa: CAWKRDTINEKLFF; cdr3_nt: TGTGCCTGGAAAAGGGACACCATTAATGAAAAACTGTTTTTT
j_call: TRBJ1-5; clone_size: NA; v_call: TRBV4-1; cdr3_length: 14; d_call: NA; cdr3_aa: CASSQESGNQPQHF; cdr3_nt: TGCGCCAGCAGCCAAGAATCAGGGAATCAGCCCCAGCATTTT
j_call: TRBJ2-2; clone_size: NA; v_call: TRBV6-1; cdr3_length: 16; d_call: NA; cdr3_aa: CASSEYGGRNTGELFF; cdr3_nt: TGTGCCAGCAGTGAATATGGAGGGAGGAACACCGGGGAGCTGTTTTTT
j_call: TRBJ1-1; clone_size: NA; v_call: TRBV4-1; cdr3_length: 15; d_call: NA; cdr3_aa: CASSQDGGLNTEAFF; cdr3_nt: TGCGCCAGCAGCCAAGATGGCGGCCTGAACACTGAAGCTTTCTTT
j_call: TRBJ2-5; clone_size: NA; v_call: TRBV19; cdr3_length: 15; d_call: TRBD2; cdr3_aa: CASSRGGTVSETQYF; cdr3_nt: TGTGCCAGTAGTAGGGGGGGAACGGTGTCGGAGACCCAGTACTTC
j_call: TRBJ2-1; clone_size: NA; v_call: TRBV3-1/TRBV3-2; cdr3_length: 15; d_call: NA; cdr3_aa: CASSRGAPAYNEQFF; cdr3_nt: TGTGCCAGCAGCCGCGGGGCTCCCGCCTACAATGAGCAGTTCTTC